Following are 27 T cell receptor beta chains from one sample sequenced in a study of cytomegalovirus exposure and HLA in healthy donors. The PCR contained 60 Vbeta and 13 Jbeta primers. Using immunoSEQ multiplex PCR, the repertoire was profiled, and TCRdb retains in-frame clones only, with some absent. The table records over 130,000 clones, approximately 82% of them present only once. The sequenced material came from PBMCs. Source of these receptors: a man aged 30 to 39 in good health and CMV-seropositive.

This chain connects TRBV18 to TRBJ2-1; 7 nucleotides agree with TRBD1. The V gene's germline CDR1 is KGHSH and CDR2 LQKENI. Germline trimming cut 2 bases from V and 3 bases from J; bases unmatched to any gene: 4. The CDR3 loop spans 15 amino acids. CDR3 region: CASSPKGQSYNEQFF. CDR3 bases: TGTGCCAGCTCACCAAAGGGACAGAGCTACAATGAGCAGTTCTTC.

This chain links TRBV11-3 with TRBJ2-7; the D is unclear. From germline, CDR1 is SGHNT and CDR2 YENEEA. The V end was cut by 4 bases, the J end by 3 bases, with 7 bases between. This CDR3 comprises 12 residues. CDR3 amino acids: CASSYTDYEQYF. In nucleotides, the CDR3 is TGTGCCAGCAGCTACACAGACTACGAGCAGTACTTC.

The gene calls are TRBV27 and TRBJ1-1; D is undetermined. The germline V gene has CDR1 MNHEY and CDR2 SMNVEV (reference sequence). This CDR3 is 15 amino acids long. Trimming removed 3 bases from V and 1 base from J, with 12 bases in between. This chain's CDR3 is CASSFLPRRNTEAFF. The CDR3, as DNA: TGTGCCAGCAGTTTCCTCCCTAGGAGGAACACTGAAGCTTTCTTT.

The chain is built from TRBV5-4 and TRBJ1-2; a possible D gene is TRBD1 (6 bases). Trimming shortened V by 4 bases and J by 3 bases, and 19 bases separated the two germline ends. Germline V gene sequence: CDR1 SGHNT, CDR2 YYREEE (reference sequence). The CDR3 has 16 residues. The CDR3 region is CASSGTGTTSYYGYTF. The CDR3 coding sequence is TGTGCCAGCAGCGGAACAGGGACGACCTCCTACTATGGCTACACCTTC.

In nucleotides, the CDR3 is TGTGCCAGCAGCTTTGGGGGAGGGGCCAATGAGCAGTTCTTC. This codes for CASSFGGGANEQFF. This chain uses TRBV11-2 with TRBJ2-1; 7 bases are a match to TRBD2. The V and J ends lost 3 bases and 6 bases, in that order; junction bases with no gene match: 5. Germline lookup yields CDR1 SGHAT and CDR2 FQNNGV. The CDR3 spans 14 residues.

The chain has TRBV2 and TRBJ2-1; D remains unclear. CDR1 is SNHLY, CDR2 FYNNEI, per germline. Trimming left V 1 base short and J 9 bases short, with 4 bases between. This CDR3 contains 11 residues. CDR3 in amino acids: CASSEGIEQFF. The DNA for the CDR3 is TGTGCCAGCAGTGAAGGTATTGAGCAGTTCTTC.

This sequence joins TRBV7-9 and TRBJ2-7, with D unclear. V lost 7 bases and J 3 bases, leaving 7 bases between the germline ends. CDR1 SEHNR and CDR2 FQNEAQ come from the germline V gene (reference sequence). CDR3 length: 11 residues. The CDR3 sequence: CASTDSYEQYF. CDR3 DNA: TGTGCCAGCACCGATAGCTACGAGCAGTACTTC.

This clone was picked up a small number of times. The CDR3 region is CASSKGTVSNQPQHF. The CDR3, as DNA: TGTGCCAGTAGCAAAGGGACAGTTAGCAATCAGCCCCAGCATTTT. The J gene is TRBJ1-5, the V gene TRBV19; 7 nucleotides match TRBD1. The CDR3 loop spans 15 amino acids. Trimming took 6 bases from V and 0 from J; bases not matched to a gene: 5. Germline V gene sequence: CDR1 LNHDA, CDR2 SQIVND (reference sequence).

The chain uses TRBV11-2 and TRBJ2-7; the D is unclear. The CDR3 spans 15 residues. The germline gives CDR1 SGHAT, CDR2 FQNNGV. V lost 2 bases, J lost 3 bases, and 14 bases lay in between. The CDR3: CASSLIPNELYEQYF. CDR3 in DNA: TGTGCCAGCAGCTTAATCCCCAATGAGCTCTACGAGCAGTACTTC.

This clone was found once. V is TRBV9 and J is TRBJ2-3, with 7 nucleotides matching TRBD2. V shed 6 bases, J shed 7 bases, and the junction held 5 bases outside the gene matches. The CDR3 has 12 residues. Germline V gene lookup returns CDR1 SGDLS and CDR2 YYNGEE. CDR3 DNA: TGTGCCAGCACCCGAAGCGGGAATACGCAGTATTTT. This encodes CASTRSGNTQYF. Supplemented by reference TRBV9 and TRBJ2-3, the full variable domain reads DSGVTQTPKHLITATGQRVTLRCSPRSGDLSVYWYQQSLDQGLQFLIQYYNGEERAKGNILERFSAQQFPDLHSELNLSSLELGDSALYFCASTRSGNTQYFGPGTRLTVL.

The rearrangement joins TRBV6-5 to TRBJ1-5; 7 nucleotides align to TRBD1. Trimming removed 6 bases from V and 3 bases from J; junction bases left unmatched: 8. CDR3 size: 15 residues. CDR1 MNHEY and CDR2 SVGAGI come from the germline V gene. The CDR3 protein is CASRATGVYNQPQHF. For the CDR3, the DNA is TGTGCCAGCAGGGCTACAGGGGTTTACAATCAGCCCCAGCATTTT.

V usage is TRBV18 and J usage is TRBJ2-7; no clear D. The CDR3 is 17 residues long. Trimming removed 0 bases at V and 8 bases at J, with 23 bases between. The germline CDR1 and CDR2 sequences are KGHSH and LQKENI. The CDR3 bases are TGTGCCAGCTCACCACCGAACGAAGCGACCTCGTCTGGCCAGCAGTACTTC. Translation gives CASSPPNEATSSGQQYF.

This clone appeared once. This sequence joins TRBV9 and TRBJ2-3; the D gene is possibly TRBD1 (5 bases). V lost 4 bases to trimming and J lost 4 bases, with 16 bases between them. Looked up from germline, CDR1 is SGDLS and CDR2 is YYNGEE. CDR3 length equals 15 residues. For the CDR3, the DNA is TGTGCCAGCAGCACCAGGGAAGGGGCCGCAGATACGCAGTATTTT. It is translated as CASSTREGAADTQYF.

The CDR3 region is CATSPRGGGAGYF. The CDR3 coding sequence is TGTGCCACCAGCCCCCGGGGAGGGGGAGCGGGGTACTTC. This sequence joins TRBV15 and TRBJ2-5; tentatively, D is TRBD2 (7 bases). Germline V gives CDR1 LNHNV, CDR2 YYDKDF (reference sequence). V shed 5 bases and J shed 13 bases, with 20 bases lying between them. CDR3 size: 13 residues. Complete variable domain (other parts from reference TRBV15 and TRBJ2-5): DAMVIQNPRYQVTQFGKPVTLSCSQTLNHNVMYWYQQKSSQAPKLLFHYYDKDFNNEADTPDNFQSRRPNTSFCFLDIRSPGLGDTAMYLCATSPRGGGAGYFGPGTRLLVL.

The chain is built from TRBV19 and TRBJ1-5; TRBD1 matches 12 bases. The CDR3 is made up of 17 amino acids. CDR1 and CDR2 (germline): LNHDA, SQIVND (reference sequence). V shed 2 bases, J shed 5 bases, and the junction held 7 bases outside the gene matches. CDR3 in DNA: TGTGCCAGTAGTATACCCCTCGGGACAGGGGGCGATCAGCCCCAGCATTTT. Its protein product is CASSIPLGTGGDQPQHF.

This chain uses TRBV6-5 with TRBJ2-7; 9 bases agree with TRBD1. Trimming removed 5 bases from V and 12 bases from J; junction bases left unmatched: 8. The CDR3 spans 12 residues. Germline lookup yields CDR1 MNHEY and CDR2 SVGAGI. CDR3 coding DNA: TGTGCCAGCAGTCCCTCAGGGGGACAGGGGTACTTC. This sequence encodes CASSPSGGQGYF.

The gene calls are TRBV7-3 and TRBJ2-3, with TRBD2 matching over 8 bases. V dropped 3 bases and J dropped 6; count of bases not matched to a gene: 5. Germline assignment: CDR1 SGHTA and CDR2 FQGTGA. The CDR3 length is 14 residues. The CDR3 region is CASSFTSGSDTQYF. Written as DNA, the CDR3 is TGTGCCAGCAGCTTTACCAGCGGGAGTGATACGCAGTATTTT.

This clone appeared once. This chain connects TRBV25-1 to TRBJ2-5, with TRBD2 identical over 9 bases. The CDR3 extends over 17 amino acids. J was trimmed by 2 bases and V by 5 bases; bases with no gene match: 12. CDR1 is MGHDK and CDR2 is SYGVNS in the germline V gene. The CDR3 sequence is CASSPGETSGQQETQYF. DNA for the CDR3: TGTGCCAGCAGTCCGGGGGAGACTAGCGGACAGCAAGAGACCCAGTACTTC. Drawing the rest from reference TRBV25-1 and TRBJ2-5, the complete variable domain is EADIYQTPRYLVIGTGKKITLECSQTMGHDKMYWYQQDPGMELHLIHYSYGVNSTEKGDLSSESTVSRIRTEHFPLTLESARPSHTSQYLCASSPGETSGQQETQYFGPGTRLLVL.

The chain links TRBV28 to TRBJ2-3; 11 positions agree with TRBD2. The CDR3 runs to 16 residues. Germline assignment: CDR1 MDHEN and CDR2 SYDVKM. V dropped 5 bases and J dropped 0; count of bases not matched to a gene: 4. The CDR3 DNA reads as TGTGCCAGCAGTCTAGCGGGAGGACCTAGCACAGATACGCAGTATTTT. Translating it yields CASSLAGGPSTDTQYF.

This clone was observed a handful of times. This chain uses TRBV5-1 with TRBJ2-2; D unresolved. V dropped 2 bases and J dropped 5 bases, with 13 bases sitting between them. The length of the CDR3 is 15 residues. Germline V gives CDR1 SGHRS, CDR2 YFSETQ. The DNA of the CDR3 is TGCGCCAGCAGCTTTTCGCTTAGAGAAACCGGGGAGCTGTTTTTT. Encoded protein: CASSFSLRETGELFF.

The rearrangement joins TRBV27 to TRBJ1-1; 11 bases line up with TRBD1. CDR3 size: 16 residues. The J segment lost 6 bases and the V segment lost 5 bases, leaving 11 bases of the junction unmatched. Germline CDR1 reads MNHEY; CDR2 reads SMNVEV (reference sequence). CDR3 region: CASSLGTGGARAEAFF. The CDR3, as DNA: TGTGCCAGCAGTCTTGGGACAGGGGGAGCGAGGGCTGAAGCTTTCTTT.

This chain uses TRBV20-1 with TRBJ1-2, with a possible D match to TRBD1 (6 bases). Germline values: CDR1 DFQATT, CDR2 SNEGSKA (reference sequence). V shed 1 base and J shed 13 bases, with 13 bases lying between them. The CDR3 sequence is 11 residues long. The CDR3 protein is CSARGTESVTF. In DNA form, the CDR3 reads TGCAGTGCTAGAGGGACAGAGTCCGTCACCTTC.

The chain carries TRBV10-3 and TRBJ2-7, with a tentative D call TRBD1 (6 bases). CDR1 is ENHRY and CDR2 is SYGVKD in the germline V gene. The CDR3 consists of 15 residues. V was shortened by 2 bases and J by 3 bases, with 14 bases between the two germline ends. The CDR3 reads CAISEQGPENYEQYF. The CDR3 DNA sequence: TGTGCCATCAGTGAGCAGGGGCCCGAGAACTACGAGCAGTACTTC.

The J gene is TRBJ2-2, the V gene TRBV18; TRBD2 agrees at 10 bases. The V gene end was trimmed by 0 bases and the J gene end by 1 base; junction bases not matched to a gene: 2. The CDR3 spans 17 residues. Germline CDR1 is KGHSH and CDR2 is LQKENI. The CDR3 nucleotides read TGTGCCAGCTCACCACCCGGACTAGCGGTGAACACCGGGGAGCTGTTTTTT. Its translation: CASSPPGLAVNTGELFF.

The chain combines TRBV7-3 with TRBJ2-1; 7 nucleotides line up with TRBD1. The ends lost 5 bases at V and 8 bases at J; junction bases unmatched: 9. Germline CDR1 reads SGHTA; CDR2 reads FQGTGA. The CDR3 loop spans 14 amino acids. CDR3 in DNA: TGTGCCAGCAGCACGGGACAGCCACGCGATGAGCAGTTCTTC. It is translated as CASSTGQPRDEQFF.

Written as DNA, the CDR3 is TGTGCCAGCAGCCTCTTCCCCGGGACAGGGGATAATGGCTACACCTTC. Amino acid sequence: CASSLFPGTGDNGYTF. The chain combines TRBV7-6 with TRBJ1-2, with 10 bases fitting TRBD1. The V and J ends lost 5 bases and 6 bases, in that order; junction bases with no gene match: 12. The length of the CDR3 is 16 residues. Looked up from germline, CDR1 is SGHVS and CDR2 is FNYEAQ.

The V gene is TRBV29-1, the J gene TRBJ1-1; D is unresolved. The CDR3 sequence is 16 residues long. Germline V gene data show CDR1 as SQVTM and CDR2 as ANQGSEA. V was pared by 0 bases and J by 4 bases, with 18 bases between. The CDR3 DNA reads as TGCAGCGTTGAAGATCGGAGGGCCACTGGGAGCACTGAAGCTTTCTTT. It specifies CSVEDRRATGSTEAFF.